These 21 T cell receptor beta chains share one sample of origin, sequenced in a study of spatial heterogeneity in lung cancer. The time point denotes: sample taken at primary tumor resection. TCRdb recomputed calls from the 5' RACE reads with MiXCR, one row per CDR3 protein. The sample records around 100,000 distinct CDR3 sequences, 4.4% being singletons. The antigens for these receptors are not known. Study-level points and caveats: The study found that expanded intratumoral alpha and beta TCR counts tracked tumor mutation counts.

The material was lung tumor tissue, obtained at surgery. Every receptor here comes from a male donor with early-stage non-small cell lung cancer.

This clonotype was detected a few times. The genes are TRBV2 and TRBJ2-1, with D hard to call. CDR3 size: 14 residues. The ends were cut back, 10 bases at V and 3 bases at J, with 16 bases in the middle. Germline CDR1 and CDR2: SNHLY and FYNNEI. For the CDR3, the DNA is TGTGCCACCCCTCGGAGCCACGACTACAATGAGCAGTTCTTC. This gives the protein CATPRSHDYNEQFF.

The table lists this clonotype with many counts. The genes are TRBV27 and TRBJ2-5; TRBD1 matches 9 bases. This CDR3 has 17 residues. CDR1 MNHEY and CDR2 SMNVEV come from the germline V gene (reference sequence). Germline trimming cut 4 bases from V and 5 bases from J; bases unmatched to any gene: 14. The CDR3 loop is CASSSLHNYRGQETQYF. CDR3 sequence (DNA): TGTGCCAGCAGTTCCCTCCATAATTACAGGGGGCAGGAGACCCAGTACTTC.

This clonotype was found many times. The chain combines TRBV15 with TRBJ2-3; 8 nucleotides align to TRBD2. This CDR3 region has 16 residues. Germline assignment: CDR1 LNHNV and CDR2 YYDKDF (reference sequence). The V and J ends lost 5 bases and 0 bases, in that order; junction bases with no gene match: 7. This chain's CDR3 is CATSGRLAQSTDTQYF. In DNA form, the CDR3 reads TGTGCCACCAGCGGACGACTAGCGCAGAGCACAGATACGCAGTATTTT.

This clonotype was counted many times. The chain joins TRBV20-1 to TRBJ2-7, with D uncertain. This CDR3 spans 11 amino acids. Germline CDR1 DFQATT, CDR2 SNEGSKA (reference sequence). V dropped 5 bases and J dropped 5 bases, with 10 bases sitting between them. In DNA form, the CDR3 reads TGCAGTGCTTCAAGGGTGGACGAGCAGTACTTC. Translated, it gives CSASRVDEQYF.

There are many counts of this clonotype. The V and J genes are TRBV20-1 and TRBJ1-5, with D possibly matching TRBD1 (5 bases). The germline gives CDR1 DFQATT, CDR2 SNEGSKA (reference sequence). This CDR3 contains 15 residues. With 0 bases removed from V and 3 bases from J, the gap between germline ends came to 12 bases. The CDR3 sequence is CSAREIGTSNQPQHF. As DNA, the CDR3 is TGCAGTGCTAGAGAGATAGGGACGTCCAATCAGCCCCAGCATTTT.

V and J are TRBV9 and TRBJ2-7; D possibly matches TRBD1 or TRBD2 (5 bases each). Germline V CDR1 and CDR2: SGDLS, YYNGEE. This CDR3 spans 16 amino acids. Trimming pared 3 bases from V and 5 bases from J, leaving 21 bases between. The CDR3, as DNA: TGTGCCAGCAGCGCTACCCGGGACGACTCCCTTCACGAGCAGTACTTC. Translated: CASSATRDDSLHEQYF.

This clonotype was detected many times. The chain links TRBV20-1 to TRBJ1-4, with D perhaps matching TRBD1 (6 bases). V was shortened by 5 bases and J by 3 bases, with 10 bases between the two germline ends. Germline-derived CDR1 and CDR2 are DFQATT and SNEGSKA (reference sequence). The CDR3 totals 13 residues. CDR3 sequence: CSASRGANEKLFF. The CDR3 DNA reads TGCAGTGCTTCTAGGGGGGCTAATGAAAAACTGTTTTTT.

The table lists this clonotype with many counts. The chain joins TRBV11-2 to TRBJ2-5, with a possible D match to TRBD2 (6 bases). The CDR3 is made up of 15 amino acids. Germline values: CDR1 SGHAT, CDR2 FQNNGV. The germline V and J ends were trimmed by 5 bases and 2 bases, with 15 bases remaining between them. This chain's CDR3 is CASSPFLREQETQYF. In DNA, the CDR3 is TGTGCCAGCAGCCCCTTTCTCCGGGAGCAAGAGACCCAGTACTTC.

This sequence joins TRBV15 and TRBJ2-3, with 8 bases matching TRBD2. Germline CDR1 is LNHNV and CDR2 is YYDKDF (reference sequence). V gave up 8 bases and J gave up 0 bases; unmatched junction bases: 13. CDR3 length: 17 residues. In DNA form, the CDR3 reads TGTGCCACCCCAGAAGCCATGCAGCGGGAGAGCACAGATACGCAGTATTTT. It is translated as CATPEAMQRESTDTQYF.

This clonotype has ten or more counts. The chain combines TRBV24-1 with TRBJ1-1; perhaps TRBD1 as D (6 bases). Germline CDR1 and CDR2: KGHDR and SFDVKD. The length of the CDR3 is 14 residues. V was clipped by 1 base and J by 4 bases, with 9 bases between them. CDR3: CATSDFPTGTEAFF. The CDR3 DNA sequence: TGTGCCACCAGTGATTTCCCGACAGGCACTGAAGCTTTCTTT.

This clonotype was counted many times. The gene calls are TRBV5-1 and TRBJ1-5; tentatively, D is TRBD1 (5 bases). CDR1 is SGHRS and CDR2 is YFSETQ in the germline V gene. CDR3 length: 15 residues. Trimming removed 4 bases at V and 0 bases at J, with 11 bases between. The chain's CDR3 is CASSITGDSNQPQHF. CDR3 sequence (DNA): TGCGCCAGCAGCATTACGGGGGATAGCAATCAGCCCCAGCATTTT.

This clonotype was detected many times. The chain couples TRBV25-1 to TRBJ2-3; D gene uncertain. The ends were cut back, 1 base at V and 6 bases at J, with 2 bases in the middle. Germline values: CDR1 MGHDK, CDR2 SYGVNS. The CDR3 consists of 11 residues. Written as DNA, the CDR3 is TGTGCCAGCAGTGAATGGGATACGCAGTATTTT. Protein product: CASSEWDTQYF.

At least ten counts were recorded for this clonotype. The V call is TRBV6-5, the J call TRBJ1-1; 11 bases line up with TRBD1. Losses at the gene ends were 6 bases for V and 4 bases for J; bases not matched to a gene: 7. Germline CDR1 reads MNHEY; CDR2 reads SVGAGI. The CDR3 covers 15 residues. Written as DNA, the CDR3 is TGTGCCAGCAGCGCTCCCGGGACAGGGGGCACTGAAGCTTTCTTT. This codes for CASSAPGTGGTEAFF.

This clonotype has at least ten counts. The rearrangement links TRBV6-5 to TRBJ2-1; no clear D gene. The germline gives CDR1 MNHEY, CDR2 SVGAGI. This CDR3 comprises 14 residues. The V end was cut by 2 bases, the J end by 2 bases, with 7 bases between. The CDR3 bases are TGTGCCAGCAGTTACAGGAGCGCCTACAATGAGCAGTTCTTC. It yields the protein CASSYRSAYNEQFF.

This clonotype appeared many times. The rearrangement uses TRBV30 and TRBJ2-5; no clear D. The CDR3 covers 15 residues. From germline, CDR1 is GTSNPN and CDR2 SVGIG (reference sequence). V was trimmed by 2 bases and J by 1 base, leaving 14 bases between them. CDR3 nucleotide sequence: TGTGCCTGGAGTCGCCACCTAATGGCCCAAGAGACCCAGTACTTC. Protein product: CAWSRHLMAQETQYF.

The rearrangement uses TRBV29-1 and TRBJ2-3; the D gene is possibly TRBD1 (6 bases). Trimming pared 8 bases from V and 1 base from J, leaving 13 bases between. This CDR3 comprises 13 residues. CDR1 and CDR2 (germline): SQVTM, ANQGSEA. The CDR3: CSFHRAGTDTQYF. CDR3 nucleotides: TGCAGCTTCCACAGGGCAGGCACAGATACGCAGTATTTT.

This clonotype was found many times. V and J are TRBV20-1 and TRBJ1-2; tentative D call: TRBD1 (5 bases). Germline V gene lookup returns CDR1 DFQATT and CDR2 SNEGSKA (reference sequence). V shed 2 bases and J shed 7 bases, with 23 bases lying between them. This CDR3 is built from 16 residues. The CDR3 DNA reads TGCAGTGCTAGAAAGTATAGGGGAGGTCATTTTGGTGGCTACACCTTC. Protein: CSARKYRGGHFGGYTF.

The sample holds many counts of this clonotype. The gene calls are TRBV27 and TRBJ2-7; D is possibly TRBD1 or TRBD2 (7 bases each). The CDR3 runs 18 residues. Germline V gives CDR1 MNHEY, CDR2 SMNVEV (reference sequence). Deletions cut 5 bases from V and 2 bases from J, with 25 bases between. CDR3 loop: CASSARDSLAGYPYEQYF. The CDR3, as DNA: TGTGCCAGCAGTGCCCGGGACAGCTTAGCGGGTTACCCCTACGAGCAGTACTTC.

The chain has TRBV3-1 and TRBJ2-7, with 7 bases lining up with TRBD2. The V gene end was trimmed by 4 bases and the J gene end by 2 bases; junction bases not matched to a gene: 5. This CDR3 has 14 amino acids. Germline CDR1 reads LGHDT; CDR2 reads YNNKEL (reference sequence). The CDR3 region has the DNA TGTGCCAGCAGCCCCTCTAGCGGCACCTACGAGCAGTACTTC. Protein product: CASSPSSGTYEQYF.

This clonotype was counted ten times or more. V gene TRBV12-3 or TRBV12-4 combines with J gene TRBJ1-4; 7 bases line up with TRBD1. The CDR3 loop spans 14 amino acids. V gave up 5 bases and J gave up 3 bases; unmatched junction bases: 3. CDR3 loop: CASSPDRANEKLFF. CDR3 DNA sequence: TGTGCCAGCAGTCCCGACAGGGCTAATGAAAAACTGTTTTTT.

Comments on this clonotype: Since a much larger clone is just one base distant, this may be a read error. The chain combines TRBV10-2 with TRBJ1-6; no firm D call. The germline V gene has CDR1 WSHSY and CDR2 SAAADI. The CDR3 totals 12 residues. As DNA, the CDR3 is TGCGCCAGCAGTCCCCAGAATTCACCCCACCACTTT. Its translation: CASSPQNSPHHF.